Below, 2 T cell receptor beta chains from the same sample are listed, as sequenced in a study of glioma-infiltrating T cells after dendritic cell vaccination. Time point noted: after dendritic cell vaccination, including at tumor progression/relapse. Libraries were prepared by immunoSEQ multiplex PCR; TCRdb keeps only in-frame clonotypes and omits some of them. The sample has about 91,000 clones; about 81% are singletons. Sequenced material: blood, taken after dendritic cell vaccination. The receptors originated from a human donor with glioblastoma.

The gene calls are TRBV16 and TRBJ2-1; 9 nucleotides align to TRBD2. The ends lost 2 bases at V and 9 bases at J; junction bases unmatched: 8. CDR1 and CDR2 from the germline V gene are KGHSY and FQNENV. This CDR3 has 15 residues. The CDR3 DNA is TGTGCCAGCAGCCAAGAGGGGACTAGCTCTGGTGAGCAGTTCTTC. Translation gives CASSQEGTSSGEQFF. Filled out from reference TRBV16 and TRBJ2-1, the complete variable domain reads GEEVAQTPKHLVRGEGQKAKLYCAPIKGHSYVFWYQQVLKNEFKFLISFQNENVFDETGMPKERFSAKCLPNSPCSLEIQATKLEDSAVYFCASSQEGTSSGEQFFGPGTRLTVL.

This chain connects TRBV2 to TRBJ2-7, with 7 bases fitting TRBD1. The V gene end was trimmed by 4 bases and the J gene end by 4 bases; junction bases not matched to a gene: 4. The CDR3 covers 13 residues. CDR1 and CDR2 (germline): SNHLY, FYNNEI. CDR3 coding DNA: TGTGCCAGCAGTGGACAGGGATTGTACGAGCAGTACTTC. Protein product: CASSGQGLYEQYF.